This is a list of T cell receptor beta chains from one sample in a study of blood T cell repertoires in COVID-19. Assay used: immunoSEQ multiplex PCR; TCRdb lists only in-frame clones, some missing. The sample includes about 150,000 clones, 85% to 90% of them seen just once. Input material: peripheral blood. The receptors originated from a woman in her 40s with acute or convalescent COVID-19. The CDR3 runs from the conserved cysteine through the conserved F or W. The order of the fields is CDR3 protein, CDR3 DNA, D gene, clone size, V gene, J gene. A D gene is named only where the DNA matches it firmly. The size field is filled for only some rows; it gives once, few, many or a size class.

CDR3 protein: CASSPAGTSGEETQYF; CDR3 DNA: TGCGCCAGCAGCCCGGCCGGGACTAGTGGGGAAGAGACCCAGTACTTC; D gene: TRBD2; clone size: -; V gene: TRBV5-1; J gene: TRBJ2-5
CDR3 protein: CASSITEYSTDTQYF; CDR3 DNA: TGTGCCAGTAGTATAACAGAATACAGCACAGATACGCAGTATTTT; D gene: -; clone size: few; V gene: TRBV19; J gene: TRBJ2-3
CDR3 protein: CASSATPGQGYYNEQFF; CDR3 DNA: TGTGCCAGCAGCGCTACTCCGGGACAGGGTTACTACAATGAGCAGTTCTTC; D gene: TRBD1; clone size: -; V gene: TRBV7-9; J gene: TRBJ2-1
CDR3 protein: CSASGQGKETQYF; CDR3 DNA: TGCAGTGCTAGTGGACAGGGGAAAGAGACCCAGTACTTC; D gene: TRBD1; clone size: -; V gene: TRBV20-1; J gene: TRBJ2-5
CDR3 protein: CASSPEDSGNTIYF; CDR3 DNA: TGCGCCAGCAGCCCCGAGGACTCTGGAAACACCATATATTTT; D gene: -; clone size: few; V gene: TRBV5-1; J gene: TRBJ1-3
CDR3 protein: CAGTGTEVQSPNRSYEQFF; CDR3 DNA: TGTGCCGGCACCGGGACAGAAGTTCAGTCCCCCAATCGGTCATATGAGCAGTTCTTC; D gene: TRBD1; clone size: once; V gene: TRBV27; J gene: TRBJ2-1
CDR3 protein: CASSITRQDSWPQHF; CDR3 DNA: TGTGCCAGTAGTATAACCCGACAGGATTCGTGGCCCCAGCATTTT; D gene: -; clone size: few; V gene: TRBV19; J gene: TRBJ1-5
CDR3 protein: CASSQDGAGHTYEQYF; CDR3 DNA: TGTGCCAGCAGCCAAGATGGAGCGGGCCATACCTACGAGCAGTACTTC; D gene: -; clone size: -; V gene: TRBV4-2; J gene: TRBJ2-7
CDR3 protein: CASSPGTSKTYEQYF; CDR3 DNA: TGTGCCAGCTCACCCGGGACTAGCAAAACCTACGAGCAGTACTTC; D gene: TRBD2; clone size: once; V gene: TRBV18; J gene: TRBJ2-7
CDR3 protein: CSVDTRGPGNTIYF; CDR3 DNA: TGCAGCGTTGATACGAGGGGGCCTGGAAACACCATATATTTT; D gene: TRBD1; clone size: -; V gene: TRBV29-1; J gene: TRBJ1-3
CDR3 protein: CAWKKGGDGNTIYF; CDR3 DNA: TGTGCCTGGAAAAAAGGGGGCGATGGAAACACCATATATTTT; D gene: TRBD1; clone size: -; V gene: TRBV30; J gene: TRBJ1-3
CDR3 protein: CASSVVETGYNEQFF; CDR3 DNA: TGTGCCAGCAGCGTAGTTGAGACAGGTTACAATGAGCAGTTCTTC; D gene: -; clone size: -; V gene: TRBV9; J gene: TRBJ2-1
CDR3 protein: CASSRGMSDSPLHF; CDR3 DNA: TGTGCCAGCAGCAGGGGTATGAGTGATTCACCCCTCCACTTT; D gene: -; clone size: -; V gene: TRBV7-3; J gene: TRBJ1-6
CDR3 protein: CASSQDRSTDTQYF; CDR3 DNA: TGCGCCAGCAGCCAAGACCGTAGCACAGATACGCAGTATTTT; D gene: -; clone size: -; V gene: TRBV4-1; J gene: TRBJ2-3
CDR3 protein: CASSKTSGHSYNEQFF; CDR3 DNA: TGTGCCAGCAGTAAGACTAGCGGGCACTCCTACAATGAGCAGTTCTTC; D gene: TRBD2; clone size: -; V gene: TRBV27; J gene: TRBJ2-1
CDR3 protein: CASRSGTGRFNEQFF; CDR3 DNA: TGTGCCAGCAGGTCCGGGACAGGGCGTTTCAATGAGCAGTTCTTC; D gene: TRBD1; clone size: -; V gene: TRBV6-5; J gene: TRBJ2-1
CDR3 protein: CASGPLNEQFF; CDR3 DNA: TGTGCTAGTGGTCCCCTCAATGAGCAGTTCTTC; D gene: -; clone size: once; V gene: TRBV12-5; J gene: TRBJ2-1
CDR3 protein: CASRTGGYTF; CDR3 DNA: TGTGCCAGCAGGACTGGTGGCTACACCTTC; D gene: -; clone size: -; V gene: TRBV6-5; J gene: TRBJ1-2
CDR3 protein: CASSPESMDEKLFF; CDR3 DNA: TGTGCCAGCTCACCAGAAAGCATGGATGAAAAACTGTTTTTT; D gene: -; clone size: -; V gene: TRBV18; J gene: TRBJ1-4
CDR3 protein: CASSFNGQYGYTF; CDR3 DNA: TGTGCCAGCAGCTTTAATGGACAGTATGGCTACACCTTC; D gene: -; clone size: -; V gene: TRBV5-8; J gene: TRBJ1-2
CDR3 protein: CASSVAAGDTQYF; CDR3 DNA: TGTGCCAGCAGCGTAGCAGCGGGAGATACGCAGTATTTT; D gene: -; clone size: -; V gene: TRBV9; J gene: TRBJ2-3
CDR3 protein: CASSFPGKIYNEQFF; CDR3 DNA: TGTGCCAGCAGTTTTCCGGGAAAGATTTACAATGAGCAGTTCTTC; D gene: -; clone size: -; V gene: TRBV28; J gene: TRBJ2-1
CDR3 protein: CASSSSPQGNEKLFF; CDR3 DNA: TGCGCCAGCAGCTCGAGCCCCCAGGGGAATGAAAAACTGTTTTTT; D gene: -; clone size: -; V gene: TRBV5-1; J gene: TRBJ1-4
CDR3 protein: CASSRSGGLLVHNEQFF; CDR3 DNA: TGTGCCAGCAGTCGGTCGGGAGGACTTCTCGTCCACAATGAGCAGTTCTTC; D gene: TRBD2; clone size: once; V gene: TRBV5-8; J gene: TRBJ2-1
CDR3 protein: CASSYGDRTQETQYF; CDR3 DNA: TGTGCCAGCAGTTACGGGGACAGGACCCAAGAGACCCAGTACTTC; D gene: TRBD1; clone size: -; V gene: TRBV6-5; J gene: TRBJ2-5
CDR3 protein: CASSPHPGQVYDKQYF; CDR3 DNA: TGTGCCAGCAGCCCACATCCGGGACAGGTCTACGACAAGCAGTACTTC; D gene: TRBD1; clone size: -; V gene: TRBV27; J gene: TRBJ2-7
CDR3 protein: CASRADWGHDTSYEQYF; CDR3 DNA: TGTGCCAGCAGAGCAGACTGGGGGCATGATACCTCCTACGAGCAGTACTTC; D gene: -; clone size: -; V gene: TRBV11-3; J gene: TRBJ2-7
CDR3 protein: CASSSTGVIGGYTF; CDR3 DNA: TGTGCCAGCAGCTCTACGGGGGTCATTGGTGGCTACACCTTC; D gene: -; clone size: few; V gene: TRBV11-2; J gene: TRBJ1-2
CDR3 protein: CASSYSGASGGPEQFF; CDR3 DNA: TGTGCCAGCAGTTACTCGGGGGCTAGCGGGGGACCCGAGCAGTTCTTC; D gene: TRBD2; clone size: -; V gene: TRBV6-5; J gene: TRBJ2-1
CDR3 protein: CAISEILAGVGNEQFF; CDR3 DNA: TGTGCCATCAGTGAGATCCTAGCGGGGGTCGGCAATGAGCAGTTCTTC; D gene: TRBD2; clone size: -; V gene: TRBV10-3; J gene: TRBJ2-1
CDR3 protein: CASSGQTVYHYNEQFF; CDR3 DNA: TGTGCCAGCAGCGGACAGACCGTATACCACTACAATGAGCAGTTCTTC; D gene: -; clone size: -; V gene: TRBV7-9; J gene: TRBJ2-1
CDR3 protein: CASSFSTWTGRLNQPQHF; CDR3 DNA: TGTGCCAGCAGTTTCTCTACGTGGACAGGCCGGTTGAATCAGCCCCAGCATTTT; D gene: TRBD1; clone size: few; V gene: TRBV28; J gene: TRBJ1-5
CDR3 protein: CASSHSWASGTGELFF; CDR3 DNA: TGTGCCAGCAGCCACTCCTGGGCCTCGGGGACCGGGGAGCTGTTTTTT; D gene: -; clone size: -; V gene: TRBV3-1/TRBV3-2; J gene: TRBJ2-2
CDR3 protein: CASSHYEGRFLTGELFF; CDR3 DNA: TGTGCCAGTAGTCACTACGAGGGGAGGTTCTTGACCGGGGAGCTGTTTTTT; D gene: -; clone size: -; V gene: TRBV19; J gene: TRBJ2-2
CDR3 protein: CASSQMTGDRNSPLHF; CDR3 DNA: TGTGCCAGCAGCCAGATGACAGGGGACAGAAATTCACCCCTCCACTTT; D gene: TRBD1; clone size: -; V gene: TRBV3-1/TRBV3-2; J gene: TRBJ1-6
CDR3 protein: CASSSGQLAYEQYF; CDR3 DNA: TGTGCCAGCAGTTCGGGACAACTAGCCTACGAGCAGTACTTC; D gene: -; clone size: -; V gene: TRBV28; J gene: TRBJ2-7
CDR3 protein: CASSPTSGTGSQETQYF; CDR3 DNA: TGTGCCAGCAGTCCCACATCCGGGACAGGGAGCCAAGAGACCCAGTACTTC; D gene: TRBD1; clone size: -; V gene: TRBV28; J gene: TRBJ2-5
CDR3 protein: CASSPTGGSYNEQFF; CDR3 DNA: TGCGCCAGCAGCCCGACAGGTGGCTCCTACAATGAGCAGTTCTTC; D gene: -; clone size: once; V gene: TRBV5-1; J gene: TRBJ2-1
CDR3 protein: CASSSTSGSYNEQFF; CDR3 DNA: TGCGCCAGCAGTTCGACTAGCGGGAGCTACAATGAGCAGTTCTTC; D gene: TRBD2; clone size: -; V gene: TRBV10-2; J gene: TRBJ2-1
CDR3 protein: CASIPTGGAPETQYF; CDR3 DNA: TGCGCCAGCATACCGACAGGGGGCGCTCCAGAGACCCAGTACTTC; D gene: TRBD1; clone size: -; V gene: TRBV5-1; J gene: TRBJ2-5
CDR3 protein: CASSRIAGEFPESYNEQFF; CDR3 DNA: TGTGCCAGCAGTAGAATAGCGGGAGAGTTCCCTGAGTCCTACAATGAGCAGTTCTTC; D gene: TRBD2; clone size: -; V gene: TRBV9; J gene: TRBJ2-1
CDR3 protein: CASREETGWSFQPQHF; CDR3 DNA: TGTGCCAGCAGGGAAGAAACAGGGTGGTCATTTCAGCCCCAGCATTTT; D gene: -; clone size: -; V gene: TRBV2; J gene: TRBJ1-5
CDR3 protein: CASRPEVGAPEAFF; CDR3 DNA: TGTGCCAGCAGACCAGAAGTGGGGGCTCCCGAAGCTTTCTTT; D gene: -; clone size: -; V gene: TRBV7-6; J gene: TRBJ1-1
CDR3 protein: CASRSAGTGTPFYGYTF; CDR3 DNA: TGTGCCAGCAGGTCCGCCGGGACAGGGACACCCTTCTATGGCTACACCTTC; D gene: TRBD1; clone size: -; V gene: TRBV28; J gene: TRBJ1-2
CDR3 protein: CASSYRGNTEAFF; CDR3 DNA: TGTGCCAGCAGTTACAGAGGGAACACTGAAGCTTTCTTT; D gene: -; clone size: -; V gene: TRBV6-5; J gene: TRBJ1-1
CDR3 protein: CATSEDYYQETQYF; CDR3 DNA: TGTGCCACCAGCGAGGACTACTACCAAGAGACCCAGTACTTC; D gene: -; clone size: -; V gene: TRBV15; J gene: TRBJ2-5
CDR3 protein: CASSYLSQGIQYF; CDR3 DNA: TGTGCCAGCAGTTACCTGTCTCAGGGCATTCAGTACTTC; D gene: -; clone size: once; V gene: TRBV6-5; J gene: TRBJ2-4
CDR3 protein: CASSTGGLGYGYTF; CDR3 DNA: TGTGCCAGCAGTACAGGGGGGCTCGGCTATGGCTACACCTTC; D gene: TRBD1; clone size: -; V gene: TRBV5-8; J gene: TRBJ1-2
CDR3 protein: CASGLAGVKTQYF; CDR3 DNA: TGTGCCAGCGGTCTAGCGGGGGTAAAGACCCAGTACTTC; D gene: TRBD2; clone size: once; V gene: TRBV3-1/TRBV3-2; J gene: TRBJ2-5
CDR3 protein: CASSQVILAGGPDEQYF; CDR3 DNA: TGTGCCAGCAGCCAAGTTATACTAGCGGGAGGGCCGGATGAGCAGTACTTC; D gene: TRBD2; clone size: -; V gene: TRBV3-1/TRBV3-2; J gene: TRBJ2-7
CDR3 protein: CASGLPLDEQFF; CDR3 DNA: TGTGCTAGTGGTCTTCCTCTCGATGAGCAGTTCTTC; D gene: -; clone size: -; V gene: TRBV12-5; J gene: TRBJ2-1
CDR3 protein: CASSDAGRGKGQPQHF; CDR3 DNA: TGTGCCAGCAGTGACGCCGGGAGGGGGAAGGGTCAGCCCCAGCATTTT; D gene: -; clone size: once; V gene: TRBV6-4; J gene: TRBJ1-5
CDR3 protein: CASSLKGGFNQPQHF; CDR3 DNA: TGTGCCAGCAGCTTAAAGGGCGGGTTCAATCAGCCCCAGCATTTT; D gene: -; clone size: -; V gene: TRBV7-3; J gene: TRBJ1-5